The 27 T cell receptor beta chains presented below share a single source sample, sequenced in a study of cytomegalovirus exposure and HLA in healthy donors. Both 60 Vbeta primers and 13 Jbeta primers went into the PCR. Repertoires were generated with immunoSEQ multiplex PCR, while TCRdb's copy carries only in-frame clones and drops some. The sample has over 70,000 clones, 70% to 80% seen once. The sample comprised PBMCs. The source of these receptors is a man aged 25-45 years in good health and CMV-seronegative.

V gene TRBV7-8 combines with J gene TRBJ2-5; 11 bases align to TRBD1. CDR1 and CDR2 from the germline V gene are SGHVS and FQNEAQ. This CDR3 comprises 16 residues. V was pared by 2 bases and J by 7 bases, with 9 bases of the junction left unmatched. The CDR3, as DNA: TGTGCCAGCAGCTTAACCCGGGACAGGGGGGGAGGGACCCAGTACTTC. Its translation is CASSLTRDRGGGTQYF.

This rearrangement joins TRBV7-2 to TRBJ2-3; 9 bases align to TRBD1. The germline V gene encodes CDR1 SGHTA and CDR2 FQGNSA. V was pared by 6 bases and J by 1 base, with 2 bases of the junction left unmatched. This CDR3 region has 14 residues. The CDR3 DNA reads TGTGCCAGCAGGGACAGGGGAGGCACAGATACGCAGTATTTT. Its protein product is CASRDRGGTDTQYF.

The J gene is TRBJ1-3, the V gene TRBV9, with TRBD1 matching 11 bases. The ends lost 3 bases at V and 0 bases at J; junction bases unmatched: 5. The germline gives CDR1 SGDLS, CDR2 YYNGEE. The CDR3 is 17 residues long. CDR3 amino acids: CASSAPGTGGSGNTIYF. The CDR3 DNA follows: TGTGCCAGCAGCGCCCCCGGGACAGGGGGCTCTGGAAACACCATATATTTT.

CDR3 loop: CASSQDRAGNQPQHF. The CDR3 bases are TGTGCCAGCAGCCAAGATCGGGCAGGGAATCAGCCCCAGCATTTT. The rearrangement links TRBV4-2 to TRBJ1-5, with a tentative D call TRBD1 (5 bases). This CDR3 contains 15 residues. CDR1 is LGHNA and CDR2 is YNFKEQ in the germline V gene. The V and J ends lost 0 bases and 4 bases respectively, with 10 bases between them.

This chain joins TRBV6-4 and TRBJ1-1, with TRBD1 identical over 8 bases. The V segment lost 6 bases and the J segment 5 bases; nucleotides outside the gene matches: 8. CDR3 length: 14 residues. The germline V gene has CDR1 MRHNA and CDR2 SNTAGT. CDR3 sequence (DNA): TGTGCCAGCAGGGAGATCAGGGGGCGGACTGAAGCTTTCTTT. It codes for CASREIRGRTEAFF.

The chain uses TRBV6-5 and TRBJ1-2, with 7 nucleotides matching TRBD1. The ends lost 6 bases at V and 5 bases at J; junction bases unmatched: 6. This CDR3 is 13 amino acids long. Germline V lookup: CDR1 MNHEY, CDR2 SVGAGI. The CDR3 here is CASSKPGQYGYTF. Here the CDR3 DNA reads TGTGCCAGCAGCAAACCGGGACAGTATGGCTACACCTTC.

The rearrangement joins TRBV2 to TRBJ2-7; 15 nucleotides match TRBD2. There are 16 residues in the CDR3. V gave up 7 bases and J gave up 4 bases; unmatched junction bases: 8. Looked up from germline, CDR1 is SNHLY and CDR2 is FYNNEI. The CDR3 is CASTINGLAGGYEQYF. As DNA, the CDR3 is TGTGCCAGCACCATCAACGGACTAGCGGGAGGGTACGAGCAGTACTTC.

The chain has TRBV7-2 and TRBJ2-7, with TRBD2 identical over 15 bases. Germline CDR1 and CDR2: SGHTA and FQGNSA. The CDR3 sequence is 16 residues long. The junction had 8 bases not matched to a gene; V was cut back by 5 bases and J by 6 bases. The CDR3 nucleotides read TGTGCCAGCAGCGGGCGGGGACTAGCGGGGGGTTCCGAGCAGTACTTC. Translation: CASSGRGLAGGSEQYF.

CDR3 DNA: TGCGCCAGCAGCCAAACCAGGGACAGCTCGAATGAGCAGTTCTTC. This gives the protein CASSQTRDSSNEQFF. The J gene is TRBJ2-1, the V gene TRBV4-1; 7 positions agree with TRBD1. From germline, CDR1 is MGHRA and CDR2 YSYEKL. The CDR3 runs to 15 residues. With 2 bases clipped from V and 7 bases from J, the junction kept 8 bases outside the gene matches.

In DNA, the CDR3 is TGTGCCAGCAGCTTAGGGCAGGCCTACACCTTC. Residues: CASSLGQAYTF. The J gene is TRBJ1-2, the V gene TRBV7-8; D is ambiguous. The CDR3 sequence is 11 residues long. In germline, CDR1 is SGHVS, CDR2 FQNEAQ. Trimming took 1 base from V and 10 from J, leaving 7 bases between them.

In its sample, this clone was seen once. The V call is TRBV28, the J call TRBJ2-1; 14 bases match TRBD2. Germline CDR1 MDHEN, CDR2 SYDVKM. The CDR3 consists of 15 residues. V trimming: 2 bases; J trimming: 8 bases; junction bases outside the gene matches: 2. The DNA for the CDR3 is TGTGCCAGCAGTTTAGTGGGACTAGCGGGAGATGAGCAGTTCTTC. This gives the protein CASSLVGLAGDEQFF.

The rearrangement joins TRBV29-1 to TRBJ2-1; TRBD2 matches 10 bases. Germline CDR1 and CDR2: SQVTM and ANQGSEA. This CDR3 spans 14 amino acids. V lost 3 bases to trimming and J lost 9 bases; unmatched junction nucleotides: 8. CDR3 bases: TGCAGCGTTGAGGCTAGCGGGAGTAAGGGTGAGCAGTTCTTC. Its protein is CSVEASGSKGEQFF.

The CDR3 nucleotides read TGTGCCAGCAGTCCCCCGGAGGGACCCAATCAGCCCCAGCATTTT. This encodes CASSPPEGPNQPQHF. The genes are TRBV2 and TRBJ1-5, with a possible D match to TRBD1 (5 bases). V shed 5 bases and J shed 3 bases, with 14 bases lying between them. This CDR3 has 15 residues. Germline V lookup: CDR1 SNHLY, CDR2 FYNNEI.

The chain links TRBV5-1 to TRBJ2-2, with D unclear. Deletions cut 0 bases from V and 5 bases from J, with 5 bases between. Germline assignment: CDR1 SGHRS and CDR2 YFSETQ. The CDR3 extends over 13 amino acids. CDR3 nucleotide sequence: TGCGCCAGCAGCTTGGCCCTTACCGGGGAGCTGTTTTTT. Amino acids: CASSLALTGELFF. Full variable domain (rest looked up from reference TRBV5-1 and TRBJ2-2): KAGVTQTPRYLIKTRGQQVTLSCSPISGHRSVSWYQQTPGQGLQFLFEYFSETQRNKGNFPGRFSGRQFSNSRSEMNVSTLELGDSALYLCASSLALTGELFFGEGSRLTVL.

V usage is TRBV12-5 and J usage is TRBJ1-1, with 12 bases identical to TRBD1. The CDR3 length is 16 residues. The ends lost 1 base at V and 4 bases at J; junction bases unmatched: 4. The germline V gene has CDR1 LGHNT and CDR2 FRNRAP. CDR3 DNA: TGTGCTAGTGGTTTGGGGGACAGGGGGCCGGGCACTGAAGCTTTCTTT. Encoded protein: CASGLGDRGPGTEAFF.

The rearrangement links TRBV5-1 to TRBJ1-2; TRBD1 aligns across 12 bases. V trimming: 4 bases; J trimming: 7 bases; junction bases outside the gene matches: 2. The CDR3 totals 13 residues. Germline V lookup: CDR1 SGHRS, CDR2 YFSETQ. In nucleotides, the CDR3 is TGCGCCAGCAGCCAGGGACAGGGGGCTGGCTACACCTTC. Translating gives CASSQGQGAGYTF.

In DNA, the CDR3 is TGTGCCAGCAGGGACAGGGAACAAGAGACCCAGTACTTC. Its protein is CASRDREQETQYF. The V and J genes are TRBV5-4 and TRBJ2-5, with TRBD1 matching over 8 bases. The V gene's germline CDR1 is SGHNT and CDR2 YYREEE (reference sequence). This CDR3 is built from 13 residues. Trimming took 5 bases from V and 2 from J; bases not matched to a gene: 2.

The chain employs TRBV19 and TRBJ2-5, with a possible D match to TRBD2 (5 bases). The germline V and J ends were trimmed by 4 bases and 4 bases, with 13 bases remaining between them. Looked up from germline, CDR1 is LNHDA and CDR2 is SQIVND (reference sequence). This CDR3 spans 14 amino acids. As DNA, the CDR3 is TGTGCCAGTAGTACAACTAGAACTAGAGAGACCCAGTACTTC. Its translation is CASSTTRTRETQYF.

J is TRBJ2-7 and V is TRBV11-2; the match to TRBD2 covers 11 bases. The V and J ends lost 1 base and 0 bases, in that order; junction bases with no gene match: 2. The CDR3 contains 16 residues. The germline V gene has CDR1 SGHAT and CDR2 FQNNGV. The CDR3 region has the DNA TGTGCCAGCAGCTTAGTAGCGGGGGGGAGCTCCTACGAGCAGTACTTC. It is translated as CASSLVAGGSSYEQYF. The full variable domain, completed using reference TRBV11-2 and TRBJ2-7, is EAGVAQSPRYKIIEKRQSVAFWCNPISGHATLYWYQQILGQGPKLLIQFQNNGVVDDSQLPKDRFSAERLKGVDSTLKIQPAKLEDSAVYLCASSLVAGGSSYEQYFGPGTRLTVT.

The chain employs TRBV18 and TRBJ1-2; a possible D gene is TRBD1 (6 bases). V lost 3 bases to trimming and J lost 8 bases, with 10 bases between them. Germline V CDR1 and CDR2: KGHSH, LQKENI. This CDR3 is built from 12 residues. For the CDR3, the DNA is TGTGCCAGCTCACCGACAGGAGGCGGCTACACCTTC. Its translation: CASSPTGGGYTF.

This clone was detected only a few times. The chain combines TRBV30 with TRBJ2-7, with D uncertain. V was cut by 1 base and J by 3 bases, with 7 bases left in between. CDR1 and CDR2 (germline): GTSNPN, SVGIG (reference sequence). This CDR3 comprises 12 residues. As DNA, the CDR3 is TGTGCCTGGAGTGCGGGTGGCTACGAGCAGTACTTC. Residues: CAWSAGGYEQYF.

The chain's CDR3 is CASSELEGTGVEQYF. CDR3 bases: TGTGCCAGCAGTGAATTAGAAGGGACAGGGGTCGAGCAGTACTTC. V is TRBV2 and J is TRBJ2-7, with TRBD1 matching over 10 bases. V trimming: 2 bases; J trimming: 6 bases; junction bases outside the gene matches: 7. The CDR3 totals 15 residues. The germline V gene encodes CDR1 SNHLY and CDR2 FYNNEI. Drawing the rest from reference TRBV2 and TRBJ2-7, the complete variable domain is EPEVTQTPSHQVTQMGQEVILRCVPISNHLYFYWYRQILGQKVEFLVSFYNNEISEKSEIFDDQFSVERPDGSNFTLKIRSTKLEDSAMYFCASSELEGTGVEQYFGPGTRLTVT.

This chain uses TRBV25-1 with TRBJ2-1, with 9 positions matching TRBD1. V gave up 3 bases and J gave up 7 bases; unmatched junction bases: 1. This CDR3 is 13 amino acids long. Germline assignment: CDR1 MGHDK and CDR2 SYGVNS. The CDR3 loop is CASSDDRGNEQFF. The CDR3 bases are TGTGCCAGCAGTGACGACAGGGGGAATGAGCAGTTCTTC. Using reference TRBV25-1 and TRBJ2-1 for the parts outside the CDR3, the full variable domain is EADIYQTPRYLVIGTGKKITLECSQTMGHDKMYWYQQDPGMELHLIHYSYGVNSTEKGDLSSESTVSRIRTEHFPLTLESARPSHTSQYLCASSDDRGNEQFFGPGTRLTVL.

This clone was picked up a small number of times. The chain is built from TRBV10-1 and TRBJ2-1; 7 nucleotides line up with TRBD2. V gave up 0 bases and J gave up 6 bases; unmatched junction bases: 2. Per germline, CDR1 WNHNN and CDR2 SYGVQD (reference sequence). CDR3 length: 14 amino acids. In nucleotides, the CDR3 is TGCGCCAGCAGTGAGTCGGGAGGGGCCAATGAGCAGTTCTTC. Translating it yields CASSESGGANEQFF.

Turning to this clone: The sample contains more than one DNA sequence encoding this CDR3. The V call is TRBV7-9, the J call TRBJ1-5; D gene unclear. The CDR3 length is 14 residues. Germline V lookup: CDR1 SEHNR, CDR2 FQNEAQ (reference sequence). V was clipped by 1 base and J by 3 bases, with 7 bases between them. The CDR3 DNA reads TGTGCCAGCAGCTTAGGACAAGACAATCAGCCCCAGCATTTT. Its protein product is CASSLGQDNQPQHF.

The chain employs TRBV2 and TRBJ1-4; D remains ambiguous. Germline CDR1 SNHLY, CDR2 FYNNEI. This CDR3 region has 17 residues. The V end lost 6 bases, the J end lost 4 bases, and 21 bases lay between the germline ends. The CDR3, as DNA: TGTGCCAGCAGAATTCCATTTGCGTCCGGACTTAATGAAAAACTGTTTTTT. Its translation: CASRIPFASGLNEKLFF.

The genes are TRBV5-8 and TRBJ2-3; 9 positions match TRBD1. Trimming at V came to 3 bases and at J to 4 bases, leaving 12 bases not matched to a gene. This CDR3 is 17 amino acids long. Germline V CDR1 and CDR2: SGHTS, YDEGEE. In nucleotides, the CDR3 is TGTGCCAGCAGCTCGAGGCCGAGGGACAGGGATGCAGATACGCAGTATTTT. Amino acid sequence: CASSSRPRDRDADTQYF.